A single sample gave rise to the 14 T cell receptor beta chains below, sequenced in a study of T cells after yellow fever vaccination. TCRdb passed the 5' RACE reads through MiXCR, listing each CDR3 protein once. The table has roughly 340,000 distinct CDR3 sequences, around 4.1% seen once. The sample was PBMCs, taken 5 days after the yellow fever booster vaccination. The receptors shown here come from a man younger than 30 who received the YFV17D yellow fever vaccine.

This clonotype was counted a few times. V is TRBV7-2 and J is TRBJ2-3, with TRBD2 matching 9 bases. Per germline, CDR1 SGHTA and CDR2 FQGNSA. The V segment lost 3 bases and the J segment 4 bases; nucleotides outside the gene matches: 5. The CDR3 extends over 15 amino acids. The CDR3 DNA reads as TGTGCCAGCAGCTTTGAGTCTAGCGGGGCAGATACGCAGTATTTT. Its translation: CASSFESSGADTQYF. Filled out from reference TRBV7-2 and TRBJ2-3, the complete variable domain reads GAGVSQSPSNKVTEKGKDVELRCDPISGHTALYWYRQSLGQGLEFLIYFQGNSAPDKSGLPSDRFSAERTGGSVSTLTIQRTQQEDSAVYLCASSFESSGADTQYFGPGTRLTVL.

The chain couples TRBV5-4 to TRBJ1-5; D is ambiguous. The CDR3 runs 13 residues. V was clipped by 4 bases and J by 5 bases, with 10 bases between them. Germline loops: CDR1 SGHNT, CDR2 YYREEE (reference sequence). CDR3 nucleotide sequence: TGTGCCAGCAGCCGAGATGGGGATCAGCCCCAGCATTTT. Protein product: CASSRDGDQPQHF. The variable domain in full, with the rest retrieved from reference TRBV5-4 and TRBJ1-5, is ETGVTQSPTHLIKTRGQQVTLRCSSQSGHNTVSWYQQALGQGPQFIFQYYREEENGRGNFPPRFSGLQFPNYSSELNVNALELDDSALYLCASSRDGDQPQHFGDGTRLSIL.

The chain combines TRBV10-3 with TRBJ2-1; maybe TRBD1 (5 bases). V lost 6 bases and J lost 10, with 19 bases in between. This CDR3 is built from 14 residues. Germline lookup yields CDR1 ENHRY and CDR2 SYGVKD. The CDR3: CAISEQWGFTEQFF. The CDR3 nucleotides are TGTGCCATCAGCGAACAATGGGGCTTTACAGAGCAGTTCTTC.

This clonotype was detected a few times. This rearrangement joins TRBV5-5 to TRBJ2-4; the D is unclear. The germline CDR1 and CDR2 sequences are SGHKS and YYEKEE (reference sequence). V was clipped by 7 bases and J by 3 bases, with 11 bases between them. The CDR3 spans 13 residues. The DNA for the CDR3 is TGTGCCAGCGGCTATGAAGGCAAAAACATTCAGTACTTC. Translating it yields CASGYEGKNIQYF.

This clonotype was seen ten or more times. J is TRBJ2-6 and V is TRBV10-3; D not resolved. Per germline, CDR1 ENHRY and CDR2 SYGVKD. Trimming left V 0 bases short and J 6 bases short, with 12 bases between. The CDR3 consists of 16 residues. CDR3 sequence reads: CAISESGPRAANVLTF. The CDR3 coding sequence is TGTGCCATCAGTGAGTCAGGCCCCCGGGCGGCCAACGTCCTGACTTTC.

The chain recombines TRBV4-1 with TRBJ1-5; D not certain. The length of the CDR3 is 13 residues. Germline V gives CDR1 MGHRA, CDR2 YSYEKL. Trimming took off 3 bases at V and 5 bases at J, with 8 bases between the two ends. The CDR3 sequence is CASSHGLDQPQHF. In DNA form, the CDR3 reads TGCGCCAGCAGCCACGGTCTAGATCAGCCCCAGCATTTT.

The chain combines TRBV29-1 with TRBJ2-1; the D call may be TRBD1 or TRBD2 (6 bases each). The V gene's germline CDR1 is SQVTM and CDR2 ANQGSEA. Trimming removed 5 bases from V and 4 bases from J, with 9 bases in between. This CDR3 is 12 amino acids long. CDR3 nucleotides: TGCAGCGTTCGCGGGACATACAATGAGCAGTTCTTC. Translating it yields CSVRGTYNEQFF.

This clonotype was picked up a small number of times. The rearrangement links TRBV11-2 to TRBJ1-2; weak D call: TRBD1 (5 bases). V was shortened by 3 bases and J by 10 bases, with 9 bases between the two germline ends. The CDR3 consists of 11 residues. The germline gives CDR1 SGHAT, CDR2 FQNNGV. CDR3 loop: CASSFGGFYTF. As DNA, the CDR3 is TGTGCCAGCAGCTTTGGGGGATTCTACACCTTC.

The chain couples TRBV7-2 to TRBJ1-1; D uncertain. CDR1 SGHTA and CDR2 FQGNSA come from the germline V gene. V was trimmed by 5 bases and J by 5 bases, leaving 15 bases between them. The CDR3 length is 14 residues. CDR3 in amino acids: CASSLSAGLTEAFF. The CDR3 region has the DNA TGTGCCAGCAGCCTCTCCGCCGGTCTAACTGAAGCTTTCTTT.

This clonotype has ten or more counts. The V gene is TRBV5-1, the J gene TRBJ2-2, with 11 bases lining up with TRBD1. The CDR3 spans 17 residues. Trimming took 5 bases from V and 6 from J; bases not matched to a gene: 12. The germline gives CDR1 SGHRS, CDR2 YFSETQ. The CDR3 coding sequence is TGCGCCAGCAGTTCCGGACAGGGGGCGCTCGGTGCCGGGGAGCTGTTTTTT. Amino acids: CASSSGQGALGAGELFF.

This clonotype has only a few counts. The chain recombines TRBV2 with TRBJ1-1; tentative D call: TRBD1 (6 bases). The V end lost 6 bases, the J end lost 12 bases, and 26 bases lay between the germline ends. The CDR3 sequence is 15 residues long. The V gene's germline CDR1 is SNHLY and CDR2 FYNNEI. CDR3 region: CASRSDSLLRSETFF. The CDR3 nucleotides read TGTGCCAGCAGATCGGACAGCCTGCTACGATCGGAAACTTTCTTT.

This clonotype was counted many times. The V call is TRBV5-1, the J call TRBJ2-3; TRBD1 might be the D (5 bases). Germline CDR1 reads SGHRS; CDR2 reads YFSETQ. Trimming took 0 bases from V and 3 from J, leaving 17 bases between them. The CDR3 covers 17 residues. The CDR3 loop is CASSLAGRALRTDTQYF. CDR3 in DNA: TGCGCCAGCAGCTTGGCAGGCAGGGCGTTGAGGACAGATACGCAGTATTTT.

This clonotype occurred a few times. Its ends do not fully match the called genes, so a read error is possible. This chain uses TRBV20-1 with TRBJ1-6, with D tentatively TRBD1 (6 bases). Germline lookup yields CDR1 DFQATT and CDR2 SNEGSKA (reference sequence). This CDR3 region has 14 residues. CDR3 in amino acids: CSARDSSNNSPLHF. DNA of the CDR3: TGCAGTGCTAGGGACAGCTCCAATAATTCACCCCTCCACTTT.

The chain recombines TRBV21-1 with TRBJ2-7; the tabulated D call, TRBD1, remains unverified against the DNA. TRBV21-1 is a pseudogene locus. The CDR3 totals 15 residues. CDR3 DNA sequence: TGTGCCAGCAGCCTTCCCGGGACAGATTCCTACGAGCAGTACTTC. This codes for CASSLPGTDSYEQYF.